This section outlines one T cell receptor (beta chain) sequence together with its context. No antigen is known for it. Base qualities are not at hand, and no much larger clone is one base apart. The sample originates from a study of blood T cell repertoires in COVID-19 (dated by TCRdb to about 2020). Looking at the study overall: Collaborator samples came from the United States, Italy and Spain and covered acute and convalescent phases of COVID-19. The prospective study material was composed of cDNA or gDNA derived from T cells, B-cell-depleted T cells, or PBMCs. The dataset comprised deeply sampled blood TCRbeta repertoires from subjects exposed to, actively infected with, or recovered from COVID-19. A freely available public database, intended as a resource for researchers studying the immune response to SARS-CoV-2, is where the repertoires were released. The samples were drawn from two sources: the first 160 participants of the ongoing ImmuneRACE study, and 1,000 to 1,500 subjects contributed by 6 global collaborators. The sample metadata nearly always contained a de-identified subject ID, COVID-19 status, age in years and sex. Where HLA class I and class II types were available, the types were taken from metadata supplied by the sample provider, not from assay-based typing.

TCRbeta CDR3 regions were amplified from genomic DNA by means of the immunoSEQ Assay, a bias-controlled multiplex PCR. On the study's bioinformatics: Within the assay, amplification of reference gene primers was used to estimate how many nucleated cells each sample contained. To quantify the absolute abundance of each unique TCRbeta CDR3 rearrangement, sequence reads were collapsed and filtered. For each sample, productive Simpson clonality was calculated as the square root of Simpson's diversity index across productive rearrangements. This immuneACCESS table, as held by TCRdb, lists in-frame sequences with V and J called but not all clones. Of the missing ones, under half trace to an unresolved V gene in checked studies; the others have no known cause. The DNA was the basis for D and trimming; V, J and clone size are from that table. The sample profile shows roughly 38,000 clones; roughly 78% of them were found once. 25% to 35% of the sample is held by the ten biggest clonotypes.

Collaborating institutions collected whole blood in K2EDTA tubes following their own protocols. For TCRbeta analysis, collaborators shipped samples as frozen whole blood, isolated PBMCs, or DNA extracted from either of those sample types. CDR1 ENHRY and CDR2 SYGVKD are derived from the germline V gene. The CDR3 goes from the cysteine to the phenylalanine over 14 residues. Kept here is only the CDR3 DNA, which spans 42 bases and is read in frame from base 1. Trimmed from V: 4 bases; trimmed from J: 4 bases; junction bases lacking a gene match: 6. Points the paper makes about the study in general: The amount of clinical and demographic metadata varied by source and participant and was provided uncurated.

Material for sequencing was peripheral blood. The chain joins TRBV10-3 to TRBJ2-7; 8 central nucleotides agree with TRBD2. This TCR derives from a man in his fifties or sixties with acute or convalescent COVID-19. CDR3 sequence: CAISGSGRNYEQYF. The sequenced DNA is TGTGCCATCAGTGGCAGCGGGAGAAATTACGAGCAGTACTTC.